Shown below are 22 T cell receptor beta chains from a single sample sequenced in a study of molecular identifiers for immune sequencing clone quantification. TCRdb reprocessed the PCR reads with MiXCR, giving one entry per CDR3 protein. The data show over 85,000 distinct CDR3 sequences, approximately 22% seen once. Sequencing was done on a sample of naive CD8+ T cells from blood, with Jurkat cell RNA spiked in. Subset of the sample: FACS-sorted CD8+CD4-CCR7+CD45RA+ naive T cells. The receptors were sampled from a human donor in good health. Some libraries in this study had Jurkat cell RNA spiked in.

The chain carries TRBV27 and TRBJ2-1, with TRBD2 as a possible D gene (6 bases). The CDR3 consists of 14 residues. From germline, CDR1 is MNHEY and CDR2 SMNVEV (reference sequence). The V end lost 6 bases, the J end lost 8 bases, and 17 bases lay between the germline ends. The CDR3 nucleotides read TGTGCCAGCAGCGGGGACTGGACTAACGATGAGCAGTTCTTC. This codes for CASSGDWTNDEQFF.

This clonotype has at least ten counts. The V gene is TRBV9, the J gene TRBJ2-3; 9 bases align to TRBD2. The CDR3 sequence is 18 residues long. From germline, CDR1 is SGDLS and CDR2 YYNGEE. The trim removed 0 bases at V and 0 bases at J, leaving 8 bases unmatched. The CDR3 region has the DNA TGTGCCAGCAGCGTAGAAGAAGCGGGAGGCCCAAGCACAGATACGCAGTATTTT. Amino acids: CASSVEEAGGPSTDTQYF.

The chain links TRBV7-9 to TRBJ2-1; D ambiguous. Germline-derived CDR1 and CDR2 are SEHNR and FQNEAQ (reference sequence). The ends were cut back, 4 bases at V and 6 bases at J, with 7 bases in the middle. This CDR3 region has 12 residues. CDR3 in amino acids: CASSSLVNEQFF. The CDR3 DNA sequence: TGTGCCAGCAGCTCCTTGGTCAATGAGCAGTTCTTC.

For this clonotype: A junction end diverges from the germline sequence, so it may reflect a read error. This chain uses TRBV7-2 with TRBJ2-7; 7 positions agree with TRBD1. CDR3 length: 15 residues. Germline CDR1 and CDR2: SGHTA and FQGNSA. CDR3 protein: CASNLEVGGGYEQYF. CDR3 DNA: TGTGCCAGCAACTTAGAGGTAGGGGGCGGCTACGAGCAGTACTTC.

Remarks on this clonotype: At one of its ends the junction is not consistent with the germline gene, which may arise from a read error. The chain is built from TRBV27 and TRBJ2-7, with D perhaps being TRBD1 or TRBD2 (7 bases each). Germline values: CDR1 MNHEY, CDR2 SMNVEV (reference sequence). CDR3 size: 16 residues. The CDR3 region has the DNA TGTGCCAGCAGTTCCCAGGGGGGGACGGGCTACTACGGGCAGTACTTC. Residues: CASSSQGGTGYYGQYF.

This clonotype was found many times. This chain connects TRBV11-2 to TRBJ2-6; D is perhaps TRBD2 (6 bases). V lost 0 bases, J lost 3 bases, and 9 bases lay in between. Germline V gene sequence: CDR1 SGHAT, CDR2 FQNNGV. CDR3 size: 16 residues. The CDR3 loop reads CASSLDTGVGANVLTF. For the CDR3, the DNA is TGTGCCAGCAGCTTAGATACGGGGGTTGGGGCCAACGTCCTGACTTTC.

J is TRBJ2-1 and V is TRBV27; TRBD1 is a possible D gene (6 bases). Germline V CDR1 and CDR2: MNHEY, SMNVEV (reference sequence). The V and J ends lost 2 bases and 8 bases respectively, with 13 bases between them. The CDR3 consists of 14 residues. This CDR3 reads CASSLGQTRDEQFF. The CDR3 DNA reads TGTGCCAGCAGTTTAGGACAGACACGGGATGAGCAGTTCTTC.

In its sample, this clonotype was seen many times. The chain couples TRBV29-1 to TRBJ2-7; D assignment may be TRBD1 or TRBD2 (5 bases each). Germline CDR1 SQVTM, CDR2 ANQGSEA. The ends were cut back, 7 bases at V and 7 bases at J, with 17 bases in the middle. The CDR3 is 12 residues long. As DNA, the CDR3 is TGCAGCGCTGGGGACCGGTACGTGGAGCAGTACTTC. Encoded protein: CSAGDRYVEQYF.

This clonotype was recorded at least ten times. The chain uses TRBV4-1 and TRBJ1-5; a weak D match, TRBD1 (6 bases). The V end lost 0 bases, the J end lost 2 bases, and 14 bases lay between the germline ends. This CDR3 contains 17 residues. Per the germline V gene, CDR1 is MGHRA and CDR2 is YSYEKL. Here the CDR3 reads CASSQDGQGRGNQPQHF. Here the CDR3 DNA reads TGCGCCAGCAGCCAAGATGGGCAGGGGAGAGGCAATCAGCCCCAGCATTTT.

This clonotype was counted at least ten times. The chain carries TRBV2 and TRBJ2-3, with 11 nucleotides matching TRBD2. The V segment lost 3 bases and the J segment 6 bases; nucleotides outside the gene matches: 5. The CDR3 length is 15 residues. CDR1 SNHLY and CDR2 FYNNEI come from the germline V gene. The CDR3 nucleotides read TGTGCCAGCAGTGAGGGGACTAGCGGATACGATACGCAGTATTTT. Amino acid sequence: CASSEGTSGYDTQYF.

About this clonotype: Since a much larger clone is just one base distant, this may be a read error. Because it lacks the conserved phenylalanine or tryptophan at the end, this CDR3 is likely a read error. The V gene is TRBV27, the J gene TRBJ1-5; D gene uncertain. From germline, CDR1 is MNHEY and CDR2 SMNVEV (reference sequence). V lost 8 bases and J 3 bases, leaving 8 bases between the germline ends. The CDR3 runs to 12 residues. The DNA for the CDR3 is TGTGCCAGCTCCGACACCAATCAGCCCCAGCATCTT. This gives the protein CASSDTNQPQHL.

This clonotype showed up many times. V and J are TRBV7-9 and TRBJ1-1, with D uncertain. The CDR3 is 13 residues long. The V end was cut by 5 bases, the J end by 1 base, with 8 bases between. The germline gives CDR1 SEHNR, CDR2 FQNEAQ (reference sequence). Written as DNA, the CDR3 is TGTGCCAGCAGCGTTACAGCGAACACTGAAGCTTTCTTT. This translates into CASSVTANTEAFF. Full variable domain (missing parts from reference TRBV7-9 and TRBJ1-1): DTGVSQNPRHKITKRGQNVTFRCDPISEHNRLYWYRQTLGQGPEFLTYFQNEAQLEKSRLLSDRFSAERPKGSFSTLEIQRTEQGDSAMYLCASSVTANTEAFFGQGTRLTVV.

This clonotype was counted ten times or more. This chain links TRBV5-1 with TRBJ1-2; 10 nucleotides line up with TRBD1. Unmatched junction bases numbered 11, after V lost 0 bases and J lost 3 bases. The germline CDR1 and CDR2 sequences are SGHRS and YFSETQ. This CDR3 spans 18 amino acids. This chain's CDR3 is CASSLVGRQGAADYGYTF. As DNA, the CDR3 is TGCGCCAGCAGCTTGGTTGGCCGACAGGGGGCGGCCGACTATGGCTACACCTTC.

This clonotype appeared many times. The chain links TRBV25-1 to TRBJ1-6, with D tentatively TRBD1 (5 bases). CDR3 length equals 18 residues. Germline loops: CDR1 MGHDK, CDR2 SYGVNS. V dropped 0 bases and J dropped 8 bases, with 20 bases sitting between them. Here the CDR3 reads CASSEYGTPGGTDSPLHF. The CDR3, as DNA: TGTGCCAGCAGTGAATATGGGACCCCCGGGGGAACGGATTCACCCCTCCACTTT.

At least ten counts were recorded for this clonotype. The genes are TRBV28 and TRBJ2-3, with D perhaps matching TRBD2 (5 bases). This CDR3 has 14 amino acids. The V end was cut by 6 bases, the J end by 1 base, with 11 bases between. The V gene's germline CDR1 is MDHEN and CDR2 SYDVKM. The CDR3 nucleotides read TGTGCCAGCAGGGTATATAGCGGCACAGATACGCAGTATTTT. Protein product: CASRVYSGTDTQYF.

This clonotype has more than one count but fewer than ten. This chain uses TRBV4-3 with TRBJ2-5; D is ambiguous. V was pared by 0 bases and J by 2 bases, with 10 bases between. The CDR3 is 15 residues long. The germline V gene encodes CDR1 LGHNA and CDR2 YSLEER. The CDR3 DNA is TGCGCCAGCAGCCAAGATCGAAGATCGCAAGAGACCCAGTACTTC. It yields the protein CASSQDRRSQETQYF.

This clonotype has a count of ten or more. The chain is built from TRBV29-1 and TRBJ2-7; TRBD2 might be the D (5 bases). V lost 4 bases to trimming and J lost 5 bases, with 12 bases between them. This CDR3 contains 12 residues. In germline, CDR1 is SQVTM, CDR2 ANQGSEA. The CDR3 DNA is TGCAGCGTTGCGTCTGATAGCGACGAGCAGTACTTC. Translated: CSVASDSDEQYF.

Regarding this clonotype: A much larger clonotype is one base distant, so this may be a read error. This rearrangement joins TRBV4-1 to TRBJ2-3; D uncertain. Germline loops: CDR1 MGHRA, CDR2 YSYEKL. The CDR3 runs 13 residues. CDR3 in amino acids: CAGSLNQRDTQYF. The CDR3 DNA reads TGCGCCGGCAGCCTGAATCAGAGAGATACGCAGTATTTT.

For this clonotype: A read error may explain this, as a much larger clone is one base away. The chain is built from TRBV7-9 and TRBJ2-3, with 9 bases matching TRBD2. There are 18 residues in the CDR3. Germline CDR1 SEHNR, CDR2 FQNEAQ (reference sequence). CDR3 nucleotide sequence: TGTGCCAGCAGCTGGGACCGAGGAGCGGGGGGAAGCATAGATACGCAGTATTTT. This sequence encodes CASSWDRGAGGSIDTQYF.

On this clonotype: A much larger clone differs by one base, so this may be a read error. Since the CDR3 does not end with the conserved phenylalanine or tryptophan, this likely comes from a read error. The rearrangement uses TRBV7-9 and TRBJ2-7, with 8 bases identical to TRBD1. Per germline, CDR1 SEHNR and CDR2 FQNEAQ (reference sequence). Trimming took 5 bases from V and 3 from J; bases not matched to a gene: 9. This CDR3 contains 15 residues. The CDR3 DNA follows: TGTGCCAGCAGCAGCCGGGACAGGCCAAACTACGAGCAGTACCTC. This translates into CASSSRDRPNYEQYL.

This clonotype was seen repeatedly, ten times or more. The chain is built from TRBV5-4 and TRBJ2-5; D could derive from TRBD1 or TRBD2 (5 bases each). The CDR3 is 14 residues long. Germline CDR1 and CDR2: SGHNT and YYREEE (reference sequence). Trimming took 3 bases from V and 4 from J, leaving 13 bases between them. Written as DNA, the CDR3 is TGTGCCAGCAGCTCGTGGGCCGGGGCAGAGACCCAGTACTTC. Translated, it gives CASSSWAGAETQYF.

This chain joins TRBV6-2 or TRBV6-3 and TRBJ1-2; perhaps TRBD1 as D (5 bases). Trimming took 5 bases from V and 4 from J, leaving 14 bases between them. CDR1 is MNHEY and CDR2 is SVGEGT in the germline V gene. The CDR3 runs to 14 residues. The DNA for the CDR3 is TGTGCCAGCAGTACCCTGACAGACGTCTATGGCTACACCTTC. Translation gives CASSTLTDVYGYTF.